Sequencing of this T cell receptor beta chain was carried out in a study of T-cell reconstitution after alpha-beta-depleted transplantation in children (TCRdb year 2016). Study-wide context: T-cell immune reconstitution after TCRalphabeta/CD19-depleted allogeneic hematopoietic cell transplantation in children was quantitatively tracked in the study by means of TCR repertoire profiling. The full study reports these points: In some patients, the high TCRbeta diversity seen at day 60 was put down to recipient T cells and intrathymic progenitors that had survived conditioning. The apparently early alphabetaT-cell count recovery about two months after transplant was reportedly dependent on only several hundred rapidly expanded clones derived from non-depleted graft cells. The frequencies of hyperexpanded clones fell over the following months, and after one year, T-cell counts and TCRbeta diversity were mostly attributed to newly produced T cells.

The V end loses 3 bases and the J end loses 0 bases, and a stretch of 12 bases separates them. Sequences MRHNA (CDR1) and SNTAGT (CDR2) are obtained from the germline V gene. From cysteine to phenylalanine, the CDR3 is 15 amino acids long. CDR3 DNA is the only sequence kept; it has 45 bases, read in frame from the first base. About this clonotype itself: This receptor's antigen is unknown. Within one base of it there is no much larger clone, and no base qualities were kept.

Library prep was done by PCR. The data were produced on an Illumina HiSeq 2500. TCR library preparation used molecular barcoding, with unique molecular identifiers applied to normalize quantification of the TCRbeta repertoire. Clones were called with MiXCR by TCRdb after fastp trimmed the public reads at Q25, and only in-frame beta chains were retained. Under each unique CDR3 protein, matching rows form one entry showing the most common genes and DNA. The sample records 780,000 or so distinct CDR3 sequences, 15% to 20% of which are singletons. The ten largest make up just under 5% of the sample. The treatment or condition label, as the study defines it: allogeneic hematopoietic cell transplantation with graft depleted of TCRalphabeta T cells and CD19 B cells. TCRalphabeta/CD19-depleted allogeneic hematopoietic cell grafts were given to the transplant recipients, all of whom were children.

The rearrangement joined TRBV6-4 to TRBJ2-7; no D gene call is confident. Here the sequenced sample was PBMCs, mostly from graft donor cells, taken 360 days after TCRalphabeta/CD19-depleted stem cell transplant. This TCR came from a male patient between 5 and 17 years old who had a stem cell transplant for acute lymphoblastic leukemia, so the T cells may come from the graft donor. The DNA reads as follows: TGTGCCAGCAGTGAGGTGGAGCTGAGCTCCTACGAGCAGTACTTC. Protein translation: CASSEVELSSYEQYF.